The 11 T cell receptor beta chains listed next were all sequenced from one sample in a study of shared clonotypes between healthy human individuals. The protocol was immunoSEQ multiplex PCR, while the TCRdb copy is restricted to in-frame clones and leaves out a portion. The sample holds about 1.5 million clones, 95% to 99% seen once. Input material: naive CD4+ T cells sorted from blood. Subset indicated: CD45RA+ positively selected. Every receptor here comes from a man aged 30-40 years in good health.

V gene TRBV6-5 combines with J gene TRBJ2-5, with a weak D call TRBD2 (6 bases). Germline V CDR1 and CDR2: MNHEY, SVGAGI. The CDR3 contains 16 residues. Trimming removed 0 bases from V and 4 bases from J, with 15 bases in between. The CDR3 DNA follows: TGTGCCAGCAGTTACTCGAAATTCGGGAGCTCAGAGACCCAGTACTTC. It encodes CASSYSKFGSSETQYF.

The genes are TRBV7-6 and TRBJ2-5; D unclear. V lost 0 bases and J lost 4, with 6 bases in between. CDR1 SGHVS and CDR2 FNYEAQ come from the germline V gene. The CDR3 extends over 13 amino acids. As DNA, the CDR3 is TGTGCCAGCAGCTTAGCGTTGTCAGAGACCCAGTACTTC. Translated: CASSLALSETQYF.

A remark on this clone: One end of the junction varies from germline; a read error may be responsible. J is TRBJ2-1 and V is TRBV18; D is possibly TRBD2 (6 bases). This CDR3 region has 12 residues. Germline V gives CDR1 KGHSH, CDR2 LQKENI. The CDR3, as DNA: TGTGCCAGCTCAACCGCTCCGGGACTCCACCTCTTC. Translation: CASSTAPGLHLF.

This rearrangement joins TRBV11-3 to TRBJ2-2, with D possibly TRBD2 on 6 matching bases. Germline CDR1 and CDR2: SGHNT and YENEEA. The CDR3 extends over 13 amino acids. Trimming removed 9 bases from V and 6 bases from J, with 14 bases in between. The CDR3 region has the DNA TGTGCCAGTGGAATTTCGGGGGCCGGGGAGCTGTTTTTT. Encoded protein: CASGISGAGELFF.

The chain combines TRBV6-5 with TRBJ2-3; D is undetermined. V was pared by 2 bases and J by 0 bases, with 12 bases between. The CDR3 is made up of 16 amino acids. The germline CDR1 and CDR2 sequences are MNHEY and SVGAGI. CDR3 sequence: CASSYDPPPSTDTQYF. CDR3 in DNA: TGTGCCAGCAGTTACGACCCCCCCCCTAGCACAGATACGCAGTATTTT.

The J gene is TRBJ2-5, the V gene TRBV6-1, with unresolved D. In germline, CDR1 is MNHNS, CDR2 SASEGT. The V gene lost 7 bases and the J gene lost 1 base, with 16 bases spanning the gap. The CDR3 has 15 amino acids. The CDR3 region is CASTSTATTQETQYF. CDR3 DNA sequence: TGTGCCAGCACCTCGACGGCTACTACCCAAGAGACCCAGTACTTC.

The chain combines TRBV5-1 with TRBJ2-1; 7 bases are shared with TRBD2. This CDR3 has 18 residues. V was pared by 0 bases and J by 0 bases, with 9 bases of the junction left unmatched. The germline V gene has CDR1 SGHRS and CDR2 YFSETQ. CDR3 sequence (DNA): TGCGCCAGCAGCTTGGCTCCGACCGGGACTACCTCCTACAATGAGCAGTTCTTC. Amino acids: CASSLAPTGTTSYNEQFF.

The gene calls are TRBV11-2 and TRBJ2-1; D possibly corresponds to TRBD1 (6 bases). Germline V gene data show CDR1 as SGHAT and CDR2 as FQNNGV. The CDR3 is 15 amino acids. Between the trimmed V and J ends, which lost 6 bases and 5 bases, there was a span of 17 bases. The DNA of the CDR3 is TGTGCCAGCAGAGGATACAGGGCGTTTGACAATGAGCAGTTCTTC. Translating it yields CASRGYRAFDNEQFF.

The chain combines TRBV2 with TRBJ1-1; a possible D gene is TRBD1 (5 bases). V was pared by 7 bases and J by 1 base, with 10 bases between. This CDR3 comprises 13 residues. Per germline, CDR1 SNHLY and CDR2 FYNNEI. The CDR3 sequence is CASIRQSNTEAFF. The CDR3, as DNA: TGTGCCAGCATCAGACAGTCGAACACTGAAGCTTTCTTT.

The CDR3 region is CASSFPREETQYF. The CDR3 DNA sequence: TGTGCCAGCAGCTTCCCCAGGGAAGAGACCCAGTACTTC. The V gene is TRBV5-4, the J gene TRBJ2-5, with D possibly TRBD1 on 5 matching bases. Germline V gene sequence: CDR1 SGHNT, CDR2 YYREEE (reference sequence). This CDR3 comprises 13 residues. V lost 2 bases and J lost 3, with 8 bases in between.

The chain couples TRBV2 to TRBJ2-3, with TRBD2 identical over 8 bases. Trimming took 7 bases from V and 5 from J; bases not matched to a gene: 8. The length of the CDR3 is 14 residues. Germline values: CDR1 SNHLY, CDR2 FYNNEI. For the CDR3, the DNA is TGTGCCAGCATGGTCGGGAGGGCCATAGATACGCAGTATTTT. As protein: CASMVGRAIDTQYF. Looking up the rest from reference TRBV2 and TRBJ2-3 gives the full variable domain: EPEVTQTPSHQVTQMGQEVILRCVPISNHLYFYWYRQILGQKVEFLVSFYNNEISEKSEIFDDQFSVERPDGSNFTLKIRSTKLEDSAMYFCASMVGRAIDTQYFGPGTRLTVL.